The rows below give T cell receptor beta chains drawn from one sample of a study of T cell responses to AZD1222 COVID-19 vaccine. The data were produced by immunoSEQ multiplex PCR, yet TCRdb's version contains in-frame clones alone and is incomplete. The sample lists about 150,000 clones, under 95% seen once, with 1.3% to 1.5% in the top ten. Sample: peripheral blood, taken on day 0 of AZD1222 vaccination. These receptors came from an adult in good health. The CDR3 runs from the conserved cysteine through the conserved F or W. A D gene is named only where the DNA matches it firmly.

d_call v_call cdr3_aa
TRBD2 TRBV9 CASSVDGTSLYNEQFF
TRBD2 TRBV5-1 CASSLTQRGGGNEQFF
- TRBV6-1 CASRYPTDTEAFF
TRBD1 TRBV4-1 CASSPTGLGEKLFF
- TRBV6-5 CASSPPLGGPTEAFF
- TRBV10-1 CASSDGGGRYNEQFF
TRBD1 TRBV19 CASSIESRGQLLMDTQYF
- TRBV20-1 CRANEKLFF
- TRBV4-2 CASSLGDQGSVETQYF
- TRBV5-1 CASSSGLGLTNEKLFF
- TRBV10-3 CATLGTSPRETQYF
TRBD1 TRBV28 CASSPRTGGRHF
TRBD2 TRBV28 CASSPTGTSGFSSYNEQFF
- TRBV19 CASSMGSNIAKNIQYF
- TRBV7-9 CASSSGLVGNQPQHF
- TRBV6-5 CASKRDLAQPQHF
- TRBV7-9 CASSLGQGKVEQYF